The 20 T cell receptor beta chains listed next were all sequenced from one sample in a study of OX40 agonist ivuxolimab in advanced cancers. Some clones are missing from TCRdb's copy, which holds only in-frame ones; the method was immunoSEQ multiplex PCR. The repertoire holds about 91,000 clones, with just over 85% as singletons. The source was CD4+ or CD8+ T cells sorted from blood, collected in a trial of the OX40 agonist ivuxolimab. The source of these receptors is an adult with an advanced solid tumor such as melanoma, head and neck, liver or kidney cancer.

The chain couples TRBV19 to TRBJ1-5; D call uncertain. V was shortened by 7 bases and J by 1 base, with 8 bases between the two germline ends. The V gene's germline CDR1 is LNHDA and CDR2 SQIVND (reference sequence). This CDR3 is 13 amino acids long. CDR3 in amino acids: CASTLDSNQPQHF. The CDR3 region has the DNA TGTGCCAGTACCCTCGACAGCAATCAGCCCCAGCATTTT.

This rearrangement joins TRBV5-6 to TRBJ2-2; D tentatively fits TRBD1 or TRBD2 (6 bases each). The CDR3 is made up of 14 amino acids. Germline CDR1 reads SGHDT; CDR2 reads YYEEEE. Deletions cut 0 bases from V and 7 bases from J, with 10 bases between. As DNA, the CDR3 is TGTGCCAGCAGCTTGGCGGGGGCTGTCGGGGAGCTGTTTTTT. This gives the protein CASSLAGAVGELFF.

The gene calls are TRBV10-3 and TRBJ1-2; D possibly corresponds to TRBD1 (6 bases). CDR1 is ENHRY and CDR2 is SYGVKD in the germline V gene. Deletions cut 0 bases from V and 0 bases from J, with 14 bases between. The CDR3 sequence is 17 residues long. CDR3 residues: CAISESSRDNSNYGYTF. CDR3 nucleotide sequence: TGTGCCATCAGTGAGTCGAGCCGGGACAACTCTAACTATGGCTACACCTTC.

The chain employs TRBV29-1 and TRBJ2-5; perhaps D is TRBD1 or TRBD2 (5 bases each). Germline V gene sequence: CDR1 SQVTM, CDR2 ANQGSEA. The V end was cut by 5 bases, the J end by 3 bases, with 16 bases between. CDR3 length: 14 amino acids. DNA of the CDR3: TGCAGCGTTTCTCGGGACCTTTTAAAAGAGACCCAGTACTTC. This gives the protein CSVSRDLLKETQYF.

The rearrangement links TRBV29-1 to TRBJ2-6, with 10 bases fitting TRBD1. V lost 7 bases, J lost 0 bases, and 6 bases stayed unmatched. The CDR3 totals 16 residues. Germline lookup yields CDR1 SQVTM and CDR2 ANQGSEA. The CDR3 here is CSAETGGLSGANVLTF. The CDR3 DNA reads TGCAGCGCTGAGACAGGGGGCCTCTCTGGGGCCAACGTCCTGACTTTC.

On this clone: Relative to the germline gene, one junction end is altered; a read error may explain this. Other DNA sequences within the sample encode an identical CDR3. J is TRBJ2-7 and V is TRBV7-9; D assignment may be TRBD1 or TRBD2 (5 bases each). CDR3 length equals 15 residues. Germline V CDR1 and CDR2: SEHNR, FQNEAQ (reference sequence). The CDR3 is CASSPQGGTSYEQYF. The CDR3 DNA reads TGCGCCAGCAGCCCTCAAGGTGGGACCTCCTACGAGCAGTACTTC.

DNA for the CDR3: TGCGCCAGCAGCTTGGCCAGGGAGACCCAGTACTTC. It codes for CASSLARETQYF. The chain combines TRBV5-1 with TRBJ2-5; no firm D call. V gave up 0 bases and J gave up 5 bases, with 5 bases separating them. The CDR3 has 12 amino acids. CDR1 SGHRS and CDR2 YFSETQ come from the germline V gene.

This clone came up once. The chain couples TRBV27 to TRBJ2-3, with 9 bases aligning to TRBD1. CDR3 size: 15 residues. The germline V gene encodes CDR1 MNHEY and CDR2 SMNVEV (reference sequence). Trimming cost V 4 bases and J 5 bases; bases outside gene matches: 7. CDR3 residues: CASSSSTGGLDTQYF. CDR3 nucleotide sequence: TGTGCCAGCAGTTCCTCGACAGGGGGTTTAGATACGCAGTATTTT.

This rearrangement joins TRBV28 to TRBJ2-7; D uncertain. V was pared by 6 bases and J by 0 bases, with 9 bases between. Germline V gene lookup returns CDR1 MDHEN and CDR2 SYDVKM. The CDR3 runs to 13 residues. CDR3 amino acids: CASSHGSSYEQYF. The CDR3 DNA sequence: TGTGCCAGCAGCCATGGTAGCTCCTACGAGCAGTACTTC.

The gene calls are TRBV11-2 and TRBJ2-7, with 7 bases identical to TRBD1. This CDR3 spans 17 amino acids. Germline assignment: CDR1 SGHAT and CDR2 FQNNGV. The V and J ends lost 5 bases and 5 bases, in that order; junction bases with no gene match: 18. In DNA form, the CDR3 reads TGTGCCAGCAGCCGTTCGAATGATTTTCGACAGGGTCACGAGCAGTACTTC. This sequence encodes CASSRSNDFRQGHEQYF.

This clone has just one count. This sequence joins TRBV11-1 and TRBJ2-1; the D is unclear. Germline values: CDR1 SGHAT, CDR2 FQDESV (reference sequence). V was pared by 0 bases and J by 8 bases, with 8 bases between. This CDR3 contains 13 residues. The CDR3: CASSLARLDEQFF. The CDR3 DNA reads TGTGCCAGCAGCTTAGCGCGGCTAGATGAGCAGTTCTTC.

The genes are TRBV27 and TRBJ2-1; the D is unclear. Germline CDR1 reads MNHEY; CDR2 reads SMNVEV (reference sequence). V lost 4 bases to trimming and J lost 7 bases, with 11 bases between them. This CDR3 region has 13 residues. CDR3 bases: TGTGCCAGCAGTTCTCCTGTGGGGAATGAGCAGTTCTTC. Translation gives CASSSPVGNEQFF.

The chain employs TRBV6-6 and TRBJ2-3; TRBD1 aligns across 10 bases. CDR1 and CDR2 (germline): MNHNY, SVGAGI (reference sequence). The CDR3 has 15 residues. V trimming: 4 bases; J trimming: 3 bases; junction bases outside the gene matches: 4. The chain's CDR3 is CASSSGQGLTDTQYF. In DNA, the CDR3 is TGTGCCAGCAGTTCGGGACAGGGGTTGACAGATACGCAGTATTTT.

This chain connects TRBV7-9 to TRBJ1-2; TRBD1 aligns across 8 bases. V gave up 5 bases and J gave up 5 bases; unmatched junction bases: 7. Germline CDR1 is SEHNR and CDR2 is FQNEAQ (reference sequence). The CDR3 sequence is 14 residues long. Written as DNA, the CDR3 is TGTGCCAGCAGCCCAGGGGGCGCGTGGTATGGCTACACCTTC. Encoded protein: CASSPGGAWYGYTF.

V and J are TRBV29-1 and TRBJ1-1; 8 bases fit TRBD1. V trimming: 6 bases; J trimming: 3 bases; junction bases outside the gene matches: 3. Germline V gene data show CDR1 as SQVTM and CDR2 as ANQGSEA. The CDR3 length is 12 residues. CDR3 nucleotide sequence: TGCAGCGTGTCGGACAGGGACACTGAAGCTTTCTTT. Its translation: CSVSDRDTEAFF.

This clone turned up a few times. V is TRBV19 and J is TRBJ1-3; D remains ambiguous. Germline CDR1 and CDR2: LNHDA and SQIVND (reference sequence). The CDR3 is 13 residues long. The V end lost 6 bases, the J end lost 2 bases, and 8 bases lay between the germline ends. The CDR3 sequence: CASRGSAGNTIYF. The CDR3 nucleotides read TGTGCCAGTAGGGGCAGTGCTGGAAACACCATATATTTT.

This chain links TRBV6-1 with TRBJ1-3, with D unclear. The germline V gene encodes CDR1 MNHNS and CDR2 SASEGT. CDR3 length: 15 amino acids. With 1 base removed from V and 3 bases from J, the gap between germline ends came to 10 bases. CDR3 loop: CASSEGYGVGNTIYF. The CDR3 bases are TGTGCCAGCAGTGAAGGATACGGGGTTGGAAACACCATATATTTT.

The J gene is TRBJ2-1, the V gene TRBV11-2; the D is unclear. Germline V gives CDR1 SGHAT, CDR2 FQNNGV. Between the trimmed V and J ends, which lost 0 bases and 13 bases, there was a span of 10 bases. The CDR3 is made up of 12 amino acids. The CDR3 region has the DNA TGTGCCAGCAGCTTAGATGTCCGGGTTCAGTTCTTC. This translates into CASSLDVRVQFF.

There are a few counts of this clone. This chain joins TRBV5-1 and TRBJ1-2, with D unclear. The CDR3 has 14 residues. Germline V CDR1 and CDR2: SGHRS, YFSETQ. V lost 0 bases and J lost 8, with 14 bases in between. Here the CDR3 DNA reads TGCGCCAGCAGCTTGGACGGGAATCCGAGGGGCTACACCTTC. This sequence encodes CASSLDGNPRGYTF.

V is TRBV5-1 and J is TRBJ2-1, with TRBD2 matching 10 bases. Germline assignment: CDR1 SGHRS and CDR2 YFSETQ. The CDR3 runs to 14 residues. Germline trimming cut 4 bases from V and 9 bases from J; bases unmatched to any gene: 7. CDR3 nucleotide sequence: TGCGCCAGCAGCACCGGACTAGCGGAGGGTGAGCAGTTCTTC. Translation gives CASSTGLAEGEQFF.